These 26 T cell receptor beta chains originate from one sample sequenced in a study of shared clonotypes between healthy human individuals. Sequencing was performed with immunoSEQ multiplex PCR; in TCRdb, only in-frame clones are kept and a portion is missing. The sample has hundreds of thousands of clones, about 80% seen once. The sample comprised memory CD4+ T cells sorted from blood. The sample's subset: CD45RA-negative fraction. The receptors stem from a woman aged 25 to 39 in good health.

This chain links TRBV28 with TRBJ2-2; D may be TRBD2 (5 bases). The V end was cut by 5 bases, the J end by 2 bases, with 12 bases between. There are 15 residues in the CDR3. Germline V lookup: CDR1 MDHEN, CDR2 SYDVKM. Here the CDR3 reads CASSISAGNTGELFF. CDR3 sequence (DNA): TGTGCCAGCAGTATCTCCGCGGGTAACACCGGGGAGCTGTTTTTT.

This sequence joins TRBV2 and TRBJ1-1, with D perhaps matching TRBD1 (5 bases). CDR3 length: 13 amino acids. V was pared by 4 bases and J by 4 bases, with 10 bases between. CDR1 and CDR2 (germline): SNHLY, FYNNEI. The CDR3 loop reads CASSGEGSTEAFF. The DNA of the CDR3 is TGTGCCAGCAGTGGGGAGGGGAGCACTGAAGCTTTCTTT.

As DNA, the CDR3 is TGTGCCAGCAGCTCACCTCGAGATTACGGGGAGCTGTTTTTT. Translation gives CASSSPRDYGELFF. J is TRBJ2-2 and V is TRBV7-2; D gene ambiguous. V was clipped by 4 bases and J by 7 bases, with 13 bases between them. The CDR3 is 14 residues long. CDR1 is SGHTA, CDR2 FQGNSA, per germline. Complete variable domain (other parts from reference TRBV7-2 and TRBJ2-2): GAGVSQSPSNKVTEKGKDVELRCDPISGHTALYWYRQSLGQGLEFLIYFQGNSAPDKSGLPSDRFSAERTGGSVSTLTIQRTQQEDSAVYLCASSSPRDYGELFFGEGSRLTVL.

This clone was picked up many times. The chain has TRBV10-3 and TRBJ1-5; 7 bases map to TRBD1. The CDR3 contains 15 residues. Germline V gene data show CDR1 as ENHRY and CDR2 as SYGVKD. J gave up 0 bases and V 4 bases, and 3 bases lay outside the gene matches. This CDR3 is CAISAGQFSNQPQHF. In DNA form, the CDR3 reads TGTGCCATCAGTGCGGGACAGTTTAGCAATCAGCCCCAGCATTTT.

This clone occurred once. The J gene is TRBJ2-7, the V gene TRBV6-5; TRBD1 matches at 9 bases. The junction had 4 bases not matched to a gene; V was cut back by 6 bases and J by 1 base. CDR1 MNHEY and CDR2 SVGAGI come from the germline V gene. CDR3 size: 14 residues. CDR3 sequence reads: CASRRGQGSYEQYF. The CDR3 DNA sequence: TGTGCCAGCAGAAGGGGACAGGGATCCTACGAGCAGTACTTC.

V and J are TRBV27 and TRBJ2-1, with D perhaps matching TRBD1 or TRBD2 (5 bases each). The CDR3 covers 11 residues. CDR1 MNHEY and CDR2 SMNVEV come from the germline V gene (reference sequence). V was pared by 7 bases and J by 7 bases, with 8 bases between. CDR3 sequence: CASIGGNEQFF. In DNA, the CDR3 is TGTGCCAGCATTGGGGGTAATGAGCAGTTCTTC.

The J gene is TRBJ2-7, the V gene TRBV28, with 13 positions matching TRBD2. This CDR3 contains 15 residues. CDR1 is MDHEN, CDR2 SYDVKM, per germline. The J segment lost 6 bases and the V segment lost 4 bases, leaving 6 bases of the junction unmatched. The CDR3 nucleotides read TGTGCCAGCAGTTCTGGACTAGCGGGAGACTCCGAGCAGTACTTC. It is translated as CASSSGLAGDSEQYF.

Worth noting for this clone: In the same sample, other DNA sequences code for this CDR3. The chain employs TRBV5-1 and TRBJ2-5; weak D call: TRBD1 (6 bases). Germline V gives CDR1 SGHRS, CDR2 YFSETQ. The CDR3 is 14 amino acids. V was trimmed by 2 bases and J by 1 base, leaving 9 bases between them. The CDR3 is CASSFSGAQETQYF. The DNA for the CDR3 is TGCGCCAGCAGCTTCTCAGGGGCCCAAGAGACCCAGTACTTC.

This clone has just one count. The chain employs TRBV2 and TRBJ2-3, with TRBD2 as a possible D gene (5 bases). The V and J ends lost 6 bases and 3 bases respectively, with 10 bases between them. Germline V lookup: CDR1 SNHLY, CDR2 FYNNEI. The CDR3 is 13 amino acids. In DNA form, the CDR3 reads TGTGCCAGCAGACTCAGCGGTACAGATACGCAGTATTTT. It yields the protein CASRLSGTDTQYF.

The J gene is TRBJ2-3, the V gene TRBV29-1; TRBD2 aligns across 8 bases. V gave up 4 bases and J gave up 1 base; unmatched junction bases: 4. The germline CDR1 and CDR2 sequences are SQVTM and ANQGSEA. This CDR3 contains 14 residues. The CDR3 spells CSVVIGGGTDTQYF. In DNA, the CDR3 is TGCAGCGTTGTCATCGGGGGGGGCACAGATACGCAGTATTTT.

The V call is TRBV7-9, the J call TRBJ1-2; no reliable D call. Germline V CDR1 and CDR2: SEHNR, FQNEAQ (reference sequence). The CDR3 spans 13 residues. The V gene lost 9 bases and the J gene lost 1 base, with 12 bases spanning the gap. The CDR3 reads CASLAGNNYGYTF. As DNA, the CDR3 is TGTGCCAGTTTAGCCGGCAATAACTATGGCTACACCTTC.

In the case of this clone: At the DNA level, this CDR3 is encoded by other sequences in the same sample as well. V usage is TRBV28 and J usage is TRBJ2-1; no clear D. In germline, CDR1 is MDHEN, CDR2 SYDVKM. The CDR3 contains 11 residues. The ends were cut back, 3 bases at V and 10 bases at J, with 7 bases in the middle. The CDR3 reads CASSLRREQFF. Written as DNA, the CDR3 is TGTGCCAGCAGTTTGCGACGGGAGCAGTTCTTC.

This clone was observed a few times. This chain links TRBV27 with TRBJ1-5; 7 bases fit TRBD1. In germline, CDR1 is MNHEY, CDR2 SMNVEV (reference sequence). The CDR3 spans 18 residues. The trim removed 5 bases at V and 0 bases at J, leaving 13 bases unmatched. In nucleotides, the CDR3 is TGTGCCAGCAGTAAAATAACCGGACAGGCCTATAGCAATCAGCCCCAGCATTTT. Translating gives CASSKITGQAYSNQPQHF.

This clone was observed once. This chain links TRBV4-1 with TRBJ2-3, with a possible D match to TRBD2 (5 bases). Germline V gives CDR1 MGHRA, CDR2 YSYEKL. The ends were cut back, 0 bases at V and 0 bases at J, with 13 bases in the middle. This CDR3 spans 17 amino acids. CDR3 in DNA: TGCGCCAGCAGCCAAGATCGGGAAAGCGGAAGCACAGATACGCAGTATTTT. Protein product: CASSQDRESGSTDTQYF.

This chain connects TRBV14 to TRBJ2-2; 10 bases agree with TRBD1. The junction had 9 bases not matched to a gene; V was cut back by 3 bases and J by 5 bases. CDR1 and CDR2 (germline): SGHDN, FVKESK. The CDR3 is made up of 17 amino acids. Written as DNA, the CDR3 is TGTGCCAGCAGCCAGAGGAGACAGGGGGCTGATACCGGGGAGCTGTTTTTT. Amino acids: CASSQRRQGADTGELFF. The full variable domain, its missing parts supplied by reference TRBV14 and TRBJ2-2, is EAGVTQFPSHSVIEKGQTVTLRCDPISGHDNLYWYRRVMGKEIKFLLHFVKESKQDESGMPNNRFLAERTGGTYSTLKVQPAELEDSGVYFCASSQRRQGADTGELFFGEGSRLTVL.

V is TRBV18 and J is TRBJ2-7; the match to TRBD1 covers 11 bases. The CDR3 has 16 residues. The junction had 10 bases not matched to a gene; V was cut back by 6 bases and J by 3 bases. Germline values: CDR1 KGHSH, CDR2 LQKENI. CDR3 DNA sequence: TGTGCCAGCTCGCGGGGACAGGGGGGGAAAATCTACGAGCAGTACTTC. This sequence encodes CASSRGQGGKIYEQYF. Together with reference TRBV18 and TRBJ2-7, the CDR3 gives the full variable domain: NAGVMQNPRHLVRRRGQEARLRCSPMKGHSHVYWYRQLPEEGLKFMVYLQKENIIDESGMPKERFSAEFPKEGPSILRIQQVVRGDSAAYFCASSRGQGGKIYEQYFGPGTRLTVT.

About this clone: The sample contains more than one DNA sequence encoding this CDR3. The chain uses TRBV29-1 and TRBJ2-7; no clear D. Germline V gene lookup returns CDR1 SQVTM and CDR2 ANQGSEA. V was clipped by 4 bases and J by 3 bases, with 7 bases between them. There are 11 residues in the CDR3. CDR3 DNA: TGCAGCGTTGGGGGTTACTACGAGCAGTACTTC. Translation gives CSVGGYYEQYF.

This clone has more than one count but fewer than ten. The J gene is TRBJ2-2, the V gene TRBV19; 7 nucleotides align to TRBD1. CDR3 size: 19 residues. The V gene end was trimmed by 2 bases and the J gene end by 6 bases; junction bases not matched to a gene: 18. CDR1 and CDR2 from the germline V gene are LNHDA and SQIVND (reference sequence). The CDR3 bases are TGTGCCAGTAGTATACCAGTCCGGGTTAGACAGGGCTTCGCCGGGGAGCTGTTTTTT. Translating gives CASSIPVRVRQGFAGELFF.

The CDR3 DNA follows: TGTGCCAGCAGTCGGGGGGGGCTGGGCAGATACGAGCAGTACTTC. Residues: CASSRGGLGRYEQYF. The rearrangement joins TRBV6-5 to TRBJ2-7; 8 bases are a match to TRBD2. V dropped 5 bases and J dropped 4; count of bases not matched to a gene: 10. This CDR3 has 15 amino acids. Per the germline V gene, CDR1 is MNHEY and CDR2 is SVGAGI.

This sequence joins TRBV18 and TRBJ2-5, with 9 bases identical to TRBD2. The germline gives CDR1 KGHSH, CDR2 LQKENI. The J segment lost 2 bases and the V segment lost 3 bases, leaving 7 bases of the junction unmatched. The CDR3 has 16 residues. The CDR3 reads CASSPVASGTQETQYF. The CDR3 DNA reads TGTGCCAGCTCACCCGTCGCTAGCGGGACTCAAGAGACCCAGTACTTC.

This clone was detected a few times. For the CDR3, the DNA is TGTGCCAGCAGGGTGACGGGGATCACCGGGGAGCTGTTTTTT. Its protein product is CASRVTGITGELFF. The genes are TRBV28 and TRBJ2-2; perhaps TRBD2 as D (5 bases). V was shortened by 6 bases and J by 4 bases, with 12 bases between the two germline ends. The CDR3 is 14 residues long. Germline V gene lookup returns CDR1 MDHEN and CDR2 SYDVKM.

The J gene is TRBJ2-7, the V gene TRBV29-1, with a possible D match to TRBD1 (6 bases). Trimming shortened V by 0 bases and J by 4 bases, and 7 bases separated the two germline ends. The CDR3 runs to 12 residues. Germline values: CDR1 SQVTM, CDR2 ANQGSEA. CDR3 sequence: CSVEDQGYEQYF. The CDR3 nucleotides are TGCAGCGTTGAAGATCAGGGGTACGAGCAGTACTTC.

This clone was recorded only once. The V gene is TRBV30, the J gene TRBJ2-7; possibly TRBD2 for D (6 bases). V was cut by 0 bases and J by 7 bases, with 10 bases left in between. From germline, CDR1 is GTSNPN and CDR2 SVGIG (reference sequence). CDR3 length: 12 residues. The chain's CDR3 is CAWSVWGVEQYF. The CDR3 DNA reads as TGTGCCTGGAGTGTTTGGGGGGTTGAGCAGTACTTC.

This clone was seen a handful of times. The chain employs TRBV19 and TRBJ2-5; TRBD1 aligns across 7 bases. Looked up from germline, CDR1 is LNHDA and CDR2 is SQIVND (reference sequence). J gave up 1 base and V 4 bases, and 6 bases lay outside the gene matches. This CDR3 has 15 residues. The CDR3 DNA reads as TGTGCCAGTAGTAGCCCTGGGACAGCCCAAGAGACCCAGTACTTC. Translating it yields CASSSPGTAQETQYF.

This clone has only a few counts. J is TRBJ2-1 and V is TRBV2, with 13 bases aligning to TRBD2. This CDR3 is 14 amino acids long. The V gene's germline CDR1 is SNHLY and CDR2 FYNNEI. The trim removed 4 bases at V and 9 bases at J, leaving 3 bases unmatched. In nucleotides, the CDR3 is TGTGCCAGCAGTGTGGGACTAGCGGGACCTGAGCAGTTCTTC. Translated: CASSVGLAGPEQFF.

This clone was found once. This rearrangement joins TRBV2 to TRBJ1-3; 8 bases fit TRBD1. CDR3 length equals 14 residues. The V gene end was trimmed by 7 bases and the J gene end by 3 bases; junction bases not matched to a gene: 5. From germline, CDR1 is SNHLY and CDR2 FYNNEI. The CDR3 is CASTSGQGGNTIYF. DNA of the CDR3: TGTGCCAGCACCTCCGGACAGGGTGGAAACACCATATATTTT.